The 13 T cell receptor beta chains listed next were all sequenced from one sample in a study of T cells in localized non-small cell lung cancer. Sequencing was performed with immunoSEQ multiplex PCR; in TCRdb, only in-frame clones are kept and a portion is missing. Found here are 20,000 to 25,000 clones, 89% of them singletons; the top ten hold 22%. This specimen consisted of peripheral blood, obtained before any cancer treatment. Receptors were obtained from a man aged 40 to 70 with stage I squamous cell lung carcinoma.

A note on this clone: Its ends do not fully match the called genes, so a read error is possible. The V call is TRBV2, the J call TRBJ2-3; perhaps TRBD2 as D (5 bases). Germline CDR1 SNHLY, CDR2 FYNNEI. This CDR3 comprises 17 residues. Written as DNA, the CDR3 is TGTACCAGCAGTGATAGTATGGACTCTCCCGAGTTTGATACGCAGTATTTT. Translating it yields CTSSDSMDSPEFDTQYF.

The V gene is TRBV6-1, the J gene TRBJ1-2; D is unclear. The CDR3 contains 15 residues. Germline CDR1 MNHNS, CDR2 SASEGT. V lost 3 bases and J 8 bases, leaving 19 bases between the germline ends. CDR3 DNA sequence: TGTGCCAGCAGTGAGGGTGGGTCGGCCCTATGGGGCTACACCTTC. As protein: CASSEGGSALWGYTF.

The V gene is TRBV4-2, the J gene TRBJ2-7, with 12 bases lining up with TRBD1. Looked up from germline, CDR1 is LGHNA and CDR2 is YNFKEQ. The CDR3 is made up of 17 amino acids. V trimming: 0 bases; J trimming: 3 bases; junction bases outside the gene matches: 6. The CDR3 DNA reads TGTGCCAGCAGCCAAGATCAGGGGACAGGGGGCTTCTACGAGCAGTACTTC. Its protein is CASSQDQGTGGFYEQYF.

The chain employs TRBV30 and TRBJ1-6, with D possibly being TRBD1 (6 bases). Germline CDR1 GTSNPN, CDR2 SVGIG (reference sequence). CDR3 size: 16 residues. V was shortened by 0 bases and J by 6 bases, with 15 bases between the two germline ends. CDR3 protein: CAWSVRGHLLNSPLHF. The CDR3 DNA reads TGTGCCTGGAGTGTACGGGGACACCTACTTAATTCACCCCTCCACTTT.

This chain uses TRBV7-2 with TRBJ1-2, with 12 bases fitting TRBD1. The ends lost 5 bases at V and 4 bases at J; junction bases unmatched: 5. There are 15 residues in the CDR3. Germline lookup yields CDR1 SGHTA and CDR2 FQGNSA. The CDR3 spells CASSNRDRGLYGYTF. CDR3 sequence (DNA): TGTGCCAGCAGCAACCGGGACAGGGGGCTCTATGGCTACACCTTC.

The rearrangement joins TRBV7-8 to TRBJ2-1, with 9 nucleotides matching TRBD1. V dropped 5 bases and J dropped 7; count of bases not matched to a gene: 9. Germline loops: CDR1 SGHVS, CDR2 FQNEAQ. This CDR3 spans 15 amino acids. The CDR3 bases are TGTGCCAGCAGCCCAGGGACAGGGTTGGGGAATGAGCAGTTCTTC. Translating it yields CASSPGTGLGNEQFF.

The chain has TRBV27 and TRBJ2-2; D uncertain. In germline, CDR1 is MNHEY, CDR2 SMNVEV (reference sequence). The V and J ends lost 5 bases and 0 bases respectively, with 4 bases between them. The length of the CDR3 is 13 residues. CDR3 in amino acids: CASSLANTGELFF. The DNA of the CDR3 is TGTGCCAGCAGTCTCGCGAACACCGGGGAGCTGTTTTTT.

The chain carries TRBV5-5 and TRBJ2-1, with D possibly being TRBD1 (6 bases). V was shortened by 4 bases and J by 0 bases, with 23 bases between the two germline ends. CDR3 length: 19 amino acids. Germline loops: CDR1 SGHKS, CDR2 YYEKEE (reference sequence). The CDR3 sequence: CASSTYLGAGPSSYNEQFF. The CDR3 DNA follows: TGTGCCAGCAGCACCTATCTGGGGGCCGGCCCCAGCTCCTACAATGAGCAGTTCTTC.

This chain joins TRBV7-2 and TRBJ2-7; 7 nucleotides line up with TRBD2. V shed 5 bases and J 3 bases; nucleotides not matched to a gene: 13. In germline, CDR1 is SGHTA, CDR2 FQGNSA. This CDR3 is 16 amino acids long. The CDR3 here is CASSPDPGLPLYEQYF. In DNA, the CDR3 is TGTGCCAGCAGCCCCGATCCGGGACTACCCCTCTACGAGCAGTACTTC.

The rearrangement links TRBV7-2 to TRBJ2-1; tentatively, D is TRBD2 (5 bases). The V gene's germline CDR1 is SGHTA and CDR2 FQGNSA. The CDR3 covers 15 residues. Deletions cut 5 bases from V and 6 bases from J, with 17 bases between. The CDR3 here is CASSTGSQTGNEQFF. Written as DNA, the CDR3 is TGTGCCAGCAGCACGGGATCTCAAACGGGCAATGAGCAGTTCTTC.

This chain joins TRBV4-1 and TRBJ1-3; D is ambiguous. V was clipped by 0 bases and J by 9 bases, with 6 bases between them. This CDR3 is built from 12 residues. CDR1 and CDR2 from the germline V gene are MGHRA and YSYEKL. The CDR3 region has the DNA TGCGCCAGCAGCCAAGAGAAGGGCACCATATATTTT. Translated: CASSQEKGTIYF.

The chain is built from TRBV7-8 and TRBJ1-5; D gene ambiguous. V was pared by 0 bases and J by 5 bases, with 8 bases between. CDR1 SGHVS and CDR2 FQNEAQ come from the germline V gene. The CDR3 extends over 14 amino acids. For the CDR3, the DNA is TGTGCCAGCAGCTTAGCTCGCACCGATCAGCCCCAGCATTTT. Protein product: CASSLARTDQPQHF.

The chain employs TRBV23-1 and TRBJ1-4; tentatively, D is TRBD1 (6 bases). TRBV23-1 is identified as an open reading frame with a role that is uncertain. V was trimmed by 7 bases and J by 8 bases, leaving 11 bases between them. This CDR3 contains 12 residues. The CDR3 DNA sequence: TGCGCCAGCACAGGGGAGGGGGAAAAACTGTTTTTT. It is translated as CASTGEGEKLFF.